This TCR beta chain was observed in a study of cytomegalovirus exposure and HLA in healthy donors. Findings and limits, study-wide: Some TCR beta chains (over 150 of them) were listed as cytomegalovirus-associated.

TCRdb keeps only in-frame clones here, not all; method: immunoSEQ multiplex PCR. The table shows 90,000 or so clones, with roughly 85% occurring only once. Comments on this clone: Its target is not known. Relative to the germline gene, one junction end is altered; a read error may explain this.

This CDR3 comprises 14 residues. Germline V CDR1 and CDR2: SQVTM, ANQGSEA. This clonotype was sampled from a man between 18 and 29 years old in good health and CMV-seropositive. The sample comprised PBMCs. This chain connects TRBV29-1 to TRBJ2-1, with 8 positions matching TRBD2. Here the CDR3 DNA reads TGCAGCGCTGAACCCGGGACTAGAGGCAATGAGCAGTTCTTC. Translation gives CSAEPGTRGNEQFF.